These T cell receptor beta chains were read from a single sample in a study of blood T cells in healthy people across ages. TCRdb re-analysed the 5' RACE reads in MiXCR, keeping a single row per CDR3 protein. The sample has approximately 1,000,000 distinct CDR3 sequences, 45% seen once. The source material was blood. The receptor source for this set is a woman in her fifties or sixties in good health. The CDR3 runs from the conserved cysteine through the conserved F or W. Fields, in order: J gene, clone size, V gene, D gene, CDR3 length, CDR3 DNA, CDR3 protein. D genes are given only for firm matches. Some rows mark clone size as missing; the rest say once, few, many or name a class of expanded clone.

TRBJ2-1	few	TRBV5-5	TRBD2	15	TGTGCCAGCAGCTTGGAAGGACTAGCGGGAGTCGAGCAGTTCTTC	CASSLEGLAGVEQFF
TRBJ2-1	NA	TRBV7-6	TRBD2	15	TGTGCCAGCAGCTTAGAAGGCGGGAGTGGTACTGAGCAGTTCTTC	CASSLEGGSGTEQFF
TRBJ2-7	once	TRBV4-1	TRBD2	15	TGCGCCAGCAGCCAAGATGTAGGACTAGCCTACGAGCAGTACTTC	CASSQDVGLAYEQYF
TRBJ2-6	few	TRBV5-1	NA	16	TGCGCCAGCAGCACCGGACGGAGCTCTGGGGCCAACGTCCTGACTTTC	CASSTGRSSGANVLTF
TRBJ1-2	NA	TRBV20-1	TRBD1	12	TGCAGTGTTGAAACAGGGGGCAATGGCTACACCTTC	CSVETGGNGYTF
TRBJ2-4	NA	TRBV7-9	TRBD2	17	TGTGCCAGCAGCCTTGCCCGCGGGGGGGCAGCCAAAAACATTCAGTACTTC	CASSLARGGAAKNIQYF
TRBJ1-4	few	TRBV11-2	NA	11	TGTGCCAGCAGCTTCACGGATAAACTGTTTTTT	CASSFTDKLFF
TRBJ2-5	NA	TRBV5-1	TRBD1	15	TGCGCCAGCAGCTGGACAGGGTCGGGCCTAGAGACCCAGTACTTC	CASSWTGSGLETQYF
TRBJ2-3	NA	TRBV27	NA	16	TGTGCCAGCAATTCTGTCGGGGGAATGCTAGCAGATACGCAGTATTTT	CASNSVGGMLADTQYF
TRBJ2-7	many	TRBV29-1	TRBD2	16	TGCAGCGTTGAAGAACCCGGGACTAGCGAGGCCTACGAGCAGTACTTC	CSVEEPGTSEAYEQYF
TRBJ2-3	NA	TRBV11-2	NA	15	TGTGCCAGCAGCTTAGGGCAGGGTAGGGGAGATACGCAGTATTTT	CASSLGQGRGDTQYF
TRBJ2-3	few	TRBV20-1	NA	12	TGCAGTGGGGGGCCCAGTACAGATACGCAGTATTTT	CSGGPSTDTQYF
TRBJ2-3	NA	TRBV20-1	NA	13	TGCAGTGCTTTCCCCGACCCCACAGATACGCAGTATTTT	CSAFPDPTDTQYF
TRBJ2-5	NA	TRBV12-3/TRBV12-4	TRBD2	14	TGTGCCAGCAGTTTAAAAGCGGGAGTCGGGACCCAGTACTTC	CASSLKAGVGTQYF
TRBJ1-1	many	TRBV15	TRBD1	15	TGTGCCACCAGCCCCAGACAGGGCGGGCGCACTGAAGCTTTCTTT	CATSPRQGGRTEAFF
TRBJ1-2	NA	TRBV5-6	TRBD1	14	TGTGCCAGCAGCCAGACAGGGGTTTCTTGGGGCTACACCTTC	CASSQTGVSWGYTF
TRBJ2-1	few	TRBV3-1	TRBD2	13	TGTGCCAGCAGCCAAGGACTAGCGGGAGTGCAGTTCTTC	CASSQGLAGVQFF
TRBJ1-4	few	TRBV27	NA	13	TGTGCCAGCAGCCCTAGAGGACCTGAAAAACTGTTTTTT	CASSPRGPEKLFF
TRBJ2-1	few	TRBV5-1	TRBD2	16	TGCGCCAGCACCTTGGATAGCGGGGTTTTGGGGAATGAGCAGTTCTTC	CASTLDSGVLGNEQFF
TRBJ2-5	NA	TRBV5-1	NA	15	TGCGCCAGCAGCTTGTCCGGGACACCCAGAGAGACCCAGTACTTC	CASSLSGTPRETQYF
TRBJ2-4	NA	TRBV28	NA	13	TGTGCCAGCAGTTCGGGGATCCAAGAGACCCGGTACTTC	CASSSGIQETRYF
TRBJ2-1	few	TRBV2	NA	14	TGTGCCAGCAGTGAAGGTCTTAGGGTGATTGAGCAGTTCTTC	CASSEGLRVIEQFF
TRBJ1-2	few	TRBV6-1	NA	16	TGTGCCAGCAGTGAATCGACTGACAGGCGTCTTCGAGGCTACACCTTC	CASSESTDRRLRGYTF
TRBJ2-3	NA	TRBV18	TRBD2	19	TGTGCCAGCTCACCACAGGGCCTAGCGGGAGGGCCCTCCCCAGATACGCAGTATTTT	CASSPQGLAGGPSPDTQYF
TRBJ2-1	NA	TRBV27	TRBD2	15	TGTGCCAGCAGTCGACTAGCGGGAGAAGGTGGTGAGCAGTTCTTC	CASSRLAGEGGEQFF
TRBJ2-1	few	TRBV7-2	TRBD2	14	TGTGTCAGCGGGGCGTTTCCCCCTAAGGATGGGCAGTTCTTC	CVSGAFPPKDGQFF
TRBJ1-5	NA	TRBV2	NA	14	TGTGCCAGCAACCATCAGGGTATCGATCAGCCCCAGCATTTT	CASNHQGIDQPQHF
TRBJ2-7	once	TRBV4-3	NA	16	TGCGTCAGCAGCCAAGATATGGGGGGCCCAACGCACGAGCAGTACTTC	CVSSQDMGGPTHEQYF
TRBJ2-1	NA	TRBV5-5	NA	15	TGTGCCAGCAGCTTAGGGGCAGTTGGGCAGCATGAGCAGTTCTTC	CASSLGAVGQHEQFF
TRBJ1-2	NA	TRBV27	TRBD1	17	TGTGCCAGCAGTCCTAGGGCAGGGGGCGCCTTGGACTATGGCTACACCTTC	CASSPRAGGALDYGYTF
TRBJ1-6	NA	TRBV20-1	NA	14	TGCAGTGCTAGAACGCTTGGGGGCCGCTCACCCCTCCACTTT	CSARTLGGRSPLHF
TRBJ2-6	few	TRBV5-1	TRBD2	19	TGCGCCAGCAGAGACGGGAAGACTAGCGGTTCCCGAGGGGCCAACGTCCTGACTTTC	CASRDGKTSGSRGANVLTF
TRBJ2-7	many	TRBV29-1	TRBD1	12	TGCAGCGTTGGCCCGGACAGGGGCGAGCAGTACTTC	CSVGPDRGEQYF
TRBJ2-2	NA	TRBV12-3/TRBV12-4	NA	13	TGTGCCAGCAGTTTTGGGTCTATCGGGGAGCTGTTTTTT	CASSFGSIGELFF
TRBJ2-1	NA	TRBV2	TRBD2	13	TGTGCCAGCTCGCCTAGCGGGAGTGCTGAGCAGTTCTTC	CASSPSGSAEQFF
TRBJ2-5	NA	TRBV10-3	TRBD1	15	TGTGCCATCAGTGAGTCGGGACAGGGGGCCGAGACCCAGTACTTC	CAISESGQGAETQYF
TRBJ2-2	NA	TRBV5-1	TRBD2	16	TGCGCCAGCAGCTTGTTGCCTAGCGGGAGTGGCGGGGAGCTGTTTTTT	CASSLLPSGSGGELFF
TRBJ2-3	NA	TRBV9	NA	18	TGTGCCAGCAGCGGGGCCATACAGGGAGCGGAGGGCACAGATACGCAGTATTTT	CASSGAIQGAEGTDTQYF
TRBJ1-1	NA	TRBV10-3	NA	16	TGTGCCATCAGTGAGTCGAAGCCAGCGATGAACACTGAAGCTTTCTTT	CAISESKPAMNTEAFF
TRBJ1-5	many	TRBV27	NA	15	TGTGCCAGCAGTCGGGGTGTCGGGTTGAGACAGCCCCAGCATTTT	CASSRGVGLRQPQHF
TRBJ1-5	NA	TRBV28	TRBD1	17	TGTGCCAGCAGCGGGACAGGGGATCGTTATAGCAATCAGCCCCAGCATTTT	CASSGTGDRYSNQPQHF
TRBJ2-1	NA	TRBV12-3/TRBV12-4	TRBD2	16	TGTACCAGCAGTTTAACGGGACTAGCGATATACAATGAGCAGTTCTTC	CTSSLTGLAIYNEQFF
TRBJ2-6	NA	TRBV9	NA	17	TGTGCCAGCAGCTACGCGGACGGTCTCTCTGGGGCCAACGTCCTGACTTTC	CASSYADGLSGANVLTF
TRBJ2-3	NA	TRBV6-5	TRBD2	18	TGTGCCAGCAGTTACTCTTTAGCGGGGAGGGACGGCACAGATACGCAGTATTTT	CASSYSLAGRDGTDTQYF
TRBJ2-7	few	TRBV5-6	TRBD1	15	TGTGCCAGCAGCTTCGGGGGACAGGGGCTACGAGGGCAGTACTTC	CASSFGGQGLRGQYF
TRBJ2-5	NA	TRBV10-3	TRBD1	14	TGTGCCATCAGGGACGGACAGGGGCAAGAGGCCCAGTACTTC	CAIRDGQGQEAQYF
TRBJ2-5	few	TRBV20-1	TRBD1	15	TGCAGTGCTAGAGATCGACAGGGGGGAAGGGAGACCCAGTACTTC	CSARDRQGGRETQYF
TRBJ2-5	NA	TRBV5-1	TRBD1	14	TGCGCCAGCAGCTGGGCAGGGGGCAGGGAGACCCAGTACTTC	CASSWAGGRETQYF
TRBJ2-7	NA	TRBV20-1	TRBD2	17	TGCAGTGCTAGAGATTCTTGGACTAGCGGGGACGACCTCGAGCAGTACTTC	CSARDSWTSGDDLEQYF
TRBJ2-1	few	TRBV3-1	TRBD2	16	TGTGCCAGCAGCCAAGCTAGCGGGTCAACCTACAATGAGCAGTTCTTC	CASSQASGSTYNEQFF
TRBJ2-7	NA	TRBV6-4	TRBD2	18	TGTGCCAGCAGTGACCGTAATTGGGGGGGGACTAGCCGTTACGAGCAGTACTTC	CASSDRNWGGTSRYEQYF
TRBJ2-5	NA	TRBV20-1	NA	15	TGCAGTGCTAGAGATATTAGCAAGGGGCAAGAGACCCAGTACTTC	CSARDISKGQETQYF
TRBJ2-7	few	TRBV6-6	TRBD1	14	TGTGCCAGCAGTTCAGGACAGGGGGATTACGAGCAGTACTTC	CASSSGQGDYEQYF